These 25 T cell receptor beta chains were all obtained from the same sample, sequenced in a study of T cell responses to AZD1222 COVID-19 vaccine. Repertoires were generated with immunoSEQ multiplex PCR, while TCRdb's copy carries only in-frame clones and drops some. The sample lists about 72,000 clones, around 87% occurring once. The input for sequencing was peripheral blood, taken on day 0 of AZD1222 vaccination. These receptors all come from an adult in good health.

The rearrangement uses TRBV19 and TRBJ1-2, with TRBD1 matching over 7 bases. CDR3 length: 12 residues. Germline loops: CDR1 LNHDA, CDR2 SQIVND (reference sequence). The trim removed 7 bases at V and 7 bases at J, leaving 6 bases unmatched. This CDR3 is CASTETGSGYTF. CDR3 coding DNA: TGTGCCAGTACGGAGACAGGGAGTGGCTACACCTTC.

The chain recombines TRBV19 with TRBJ1-1; D unclear. Germline V lookup: CDR1 LNHDA, CDR2 SQIVND (reference sequence). The V and J ends lost 5 bases and 5 bases respectively, with 18 bases between them. The CDR3 contains 15 residues. Here the CDR3 reads CASSAPVFWGTEAFF. For the CDR3, the DNA is TGTGCCAGTAGTGCCCCGGTGTTTTGGGGTACTGAAGCTTTCTTT.

The chain recombines TRBV25-1 with TRBJ1-2; D unclear. V was shortened by 6 bases and J by 8 bases, with 10 bases between the two germline ends. The CDR3 is made up of 11 amino acids. Germline CDR1 MGHDK, CDR2 SYGVNS. The CDR3 nucleotides read TGTGCCAGCAGGAGTCAGAGGGGCTACACCTTC. It is translated as CASRSQRGYTF.

The chain uses TRBV5-1 and TRBJ1-2, with D possibly being TRBD1 (5 bases). The CDR3 consists of 13 residues. The V end lost 0 bases, the J end lost 7 bases, and 10 bases lay between the germline ends. Germline V gene lookup returns CDR1 SGHRS and CDR2 YFSETQ. This chain's CDR3 is CASSLAGTSGYTF. The CDR3 region has the DNA TGCGCCAGCAGCTTGGCCGGGACTAGTGGCTACACCTTC.

The chain employs TRBV5-6 and TRBJ2-2; D is unresolved. CDR3 length equals 15 residues. V dropped 7 bases and J dropped 1 base, with 14 bases sitting between them. CDR1 SGHDT and CDR2 YYEEEE come from the germline V gene. CDR3 DNA sequence: TGTGCCAGCCTCGAACAATCCAGGAACACCGGGGAGCTGTTTTTT. Amino acids: CASLEQSRNTGELFF.

The chain employs TRBV5-1 and TRBJ2-7; D gene uncertain. The germline CDR1 and CDR2 sequences are SGHRS and YFSETQ. The CDR3 length is 16 residues. V lost 0 bases and J 3 bases, leaving 16 bases between the germline ends. The CDR3 is CASSLALGTPHYEQYF. The CDR3 nucleotides are TGCGCCAGCAGCTTGGCCTTAGGTACACCCCACTACGAGCAGTACTTC.

This rearrangement joins TRBV12-3 or TRBV12-4 to TRBJ2-1; D gene uncertain. Between the trimmed V and J ends, which lost 5 bases and 8 bases, there was a span of 10 bases. The CDR3 is made up of 12 amino acids. CDR3 bases: TGTGCCAGCAGTCCCTTTTTCTATGAGCAGTTCTTC. Its translation is CASSPFFYEQFF.

V usage is TRBV7-8 and J usage is TRBJ2-3; D ambiguous. Trimming pared 5 bases from V and 8 bases from J, leaving 14 bases between. Per germline, CDR1 SGHVS and CDR2 FQNEAQ. This CDR3 spans 13 amino acids. The CDR3 region has the DNA TGTGCCAGCAGCCCCGAGCACATCGGTACGCAGTATTTT. Amino acids: CASSPEHIGTQYF.

The chain is built from TRBV4-3 and TRBJ2-5; 10 bases line up with TRBD2. Trimming at V came to 1 base and at J to 2 bases, leaving 10 bases not matched to a gene. CDR1 is LGHNA and CDR2 is YSLEER in the germline V gene. The CDR3 totals 18 residues. The CDR3 here is CASSQGLAGATVQETQYF. The DNA of the CDR3 is TGCGCCAGCAGCCAAGGGCTAGCGGGGGCTACGGTGCAAGAGACCCAGTACTTC.

The chain uses TRBV7-2 and TRBJ2-2, with 8 bases aligning to TRBD1. The V segment lost 5 bases and the J segment 4 bases; nucleotides outside the gene matches: 9. The V gene's germline CDR1 is SGHTA and CDR2 FQGNSA. This CDR3 is 16 amino acids long. For the CDR3, the DNA is TGTGCCAGCAGCACCCCGACAGGGGCCTTCACCGGGGAGCTGTTTTTT. Its protein product is CASSTPTGAFTGELFF.

The chain has TRBV4-1 and TRBJ1-2; 8 nucleotides align to TRBD1. The CDR3 spans 15 residues. Germline values: CDR1 MGHRA, CDR2 YSYEKL. Unmatched junction bases numbered 3, after V lost 2 bases and J lost 1 base. The CDR3 is CASSQRGQGNYGYTF. The CDR3 nucleotides are TGCGCCAGCAGCCAACGAGGACAGGGTAACTATGGCTACACCTTC.

The V call is TRBV5-5, the J call TRBJ1-5; D uncertain. V gave up 2 bases and J gave up 6 bases, with 12 bases separating them. The CDR3 runs 14 residues. Per the germline V gene, CDR1 is SGHKS and CDR2 is YYEKEE (reference sequence). CDR3 sequence reads: CASSFQVGGQPQHF. In DNA form, the CDR3 reads TGTGCCAGCAGCTTTCAGGTAGGAGGTCAGCCCCAGCATTTT.

The chain is built from TRBV7-9 and TRBJ1-2; 7 positions agree with TRBD1. J lost 7 bases, V lost 1 base, and 3 bases had no gene match. In germline, CDR1 is SEHNR, CDR2 FQNEAQ (reference sequence). The CDR3 covers 13 residues. CDR3 residues: CASSLGQGSGYTF. The CDR3 DNA reads TGTGCCAGCAGCTTAGGACAGGGCAGTGGCTACACCTTC.

The chain recombines TRBV5-6 with TRBJ2-5; 11 positions match TRBD2. V trimming: 1 base; J trimming: 1 base; junction bases outside the gene matches: 6. Germline V lookup: CDR1 SGHDT, CDR2 YYEEEE. This CDR3 contains 17 residues. The CDR3 here is CASSLLASGGFQETQYF. The DNA of the CDR3 is TGTGCCAGCAGCTTGCTTGCTAGCGGGGGGTTCCAAGAGACCCAGTACTTC.

The CDR3 spells CASSLQGLSSPLHF. The CDR3 DNA is TGCGCCAGCAGCTTGCAAGGGTTAAGTTCACCCCTCCACTTT. V is TRBV5-1 and J is TRBJ1-6; the D is unclear. The germline V gene has CDR1 SGHRS and CDR2 YFSETQ. The CDR3 loop spans 14 amino acids. Trimming shortened V by 1 base and J by 9 bases, and 11 bases separated the two germline ends. Complete variable domain (other parts from reference TRBV5-1 and TRBJ1-6): KAGVTQTPRYLIKTRGQQVTLSCSPISGHRSVSWYQQTPGQGLQFLFEYFSETQRNKGNFPGRFSGRQFSNSRSEMNVSTLELGDSALYLCASSLQGLSSPLHFGNGTRLTVT.

The chain uses TRBV6-4 and TRBJ2-1; TRBD1 agrees at 9 bases. The ends lost 2 bases at V and 7 bases at J; junction bases unmatched: 6. The CDR3 loop spans 15 amino acids. Germline V gene data show CDR1 as MRHNA and CDR2 as SNTAGT. CDR3 DNA: TGTGCCAGCAGTGACAATCCGACAGGGGGGAATGAGCAGTTCTTC. Amino acids: CASSDNPTGGNEQFF.

The gene calls are TRBV6-5 and TRBJ2-3; no reliable D call. Germline values: CDR1 MNHEY, CDR2 SVGAGI. V was trimmed by 6 bases and J by 4 bases, leaving 8 bases between them. This CDR3 has 12 amino acids. CDR3 DNA sequence: TGTGCCAGCAGACCCCCCCCAGATACGCAGTATTTT. It is translated as CASRPPPDTQYF.

The rearrangement uses TRBV24-1 and TRBJ2-7, with a weak D call TRBD1 (6 bases). The V gene's germline CDR1 is KGHDR and CDR2 SFDVKD. The V and J ends lost 5 bases and 5 bases respectively, with 12 bases between them. The CDR3 runs to 13 residues. CDR3 DNA sequence: TGTGCCACCAGTGCAGGGGCCCTCAACGAGCAGTACTTC. Translation: CATSAGALNEQYF.

This sequence joins TRBV28 and TRBJ1-1, with D unresolved. The CDR3 totals 12 residues. From germline, CDR1 is MDHEN and CDR2 SYDVKM. The ends were cut back, 3 bases at V and 8 bases at J, with 10 bases in the middle. The CDR3 spells CASSFQTWEAFF. CDR3 sequence (DNA): TGTGCCAGCAGTTTTCAGACCTGGGAAGCTTTCTTT.

The chain links TRBV20-1 to TRBJ1-6; D might be TRBD1 (5 bases). Germline V CDR1 and CDR2: DFQATT, SNEGSKA (reference sequence). V lost 3 bases and J lost 1, with 7 bases in between. There are 14 residues in the CDR3. The CDR3 region is CSASGGSYNSPLHF. CDR3 sequence (DNA): TGCAGTGCTAGTGGGGGTTCCTATAATTCACCCCTCCACTTT.

The chain combines TRBV23-1 with TRBJ1-1, with D maybe TRBD1 (5 bases). TRBV23-1 is classed as an ORF, of uncertain function. There are 15 residues in the CDR3. Trimming cost V 3 bases and J 1 base, with 12 bases left between them. The CDR3 region is CASSQQGCRNTEAFF. The DNA for the CDR3 is TGCGCCAGCAGTCAGCAGGGCTGCAGGAACACTGAAGCTTTCTTT.

The chain couples TRBV28 to TRBJ1-6; D is perhaps TRBD1 (6 bases). The CDR3 extends over 13 amino acids. The V end lost 10 bases, the J end lost 13 bases, and 20 bases lay between the germline ends. The germline V gene encodes CDR1 MDHEN and CDR2 SYDVKM. The CDR3 region is CAIPGQTSIPLHF. DNA of the CDR3: TGTGCCATTCCGGGACAAACTTCAATCCCCCTCCACTTT.

This clone has a single count. The genes are TRBV11-2 and TRBJ1-5; D is uncertain. V was trimmed by 2 bases and J by 3 bases, leaving 17 bases between them. The CDR3 length is 17 residues. Per germline, CDR1 SGHAT and CDR2 FQNNGV. The CDR3 nucleotides are TGTGCCAGCAGCTTATTTCTCATACCCCCTACCAATCAGCCCCAGCATTTT. It codes for CASSLFLIPPTNQPQHF.

This chain links TRBV9 with TRBJ2-1, with a weak D call TRBD1 (5 bases). CDR1 and CDR2 (germline): SGDLS, YYNGEE. V lost 0 bases and J 10 bases, leaving 20 bases between the germline ends. CDR3 length: 16 residues. CDR3 in amino acids: CASSVGDRLGLGEQFF. The CDR3 DNA is TGTGCCAGCAGCGTAGGCGATAGGCTGGGGCTAGGCGAGCAGTTCTTC.

V usage is TRBV6-2 or TRBV6-3 and J usage is TRBJ1-1; D gene uncertain. Trimming took 2 bases from V and 0 from J, leaving 7 bases between them. Germline CDR1 and CDR2: MNHEY and SVGEGT. This CDR3 is built from 14 residues. Written as DNA, the CDR3 is TGTGCCAGCAGTTACGGCGGGGTGAACACTGAAGCTTTCTTT. Translated, it gives CASSYGGVNTEAFF.